This T cell receptor beta chain was profiled in a study of blood T cell repertoires in COVID-19 (TCRdb year 2020). Context from the whole study: The collaborator samples originated in the United States, Italy and Spain and spanned the acute and convalescent phases of COVID-19. HLA class I and class II types, where available, came from metadata supplied by the sample provider rather than from assay-based typing. The material from the prospective study consisted of cDNA or gDNA derived from T cells, B-cell-depleted T cells, or PBMCs. Nearly every sample came with metadata listing a de-identified subject ID, COVID-19 status, age in years and sex. Deeply sampled blood TCRbeta repertoires from subjects exposed to, actively infected with, or recovered from COVID-19 were included in the dataset. The repertoires were released in a freely available public database meant as a resource for research on the immune response to SARS-CoV-2. The samples were drawn from two sources: the first 160 participants of the ongoing ImmuneRACE study, and 950 to 1,500 subjects contributed by 6 global collaborators. Broader findings and caveats from the paper: The amount of clinical and demographic metadata varied by source and participant and was provided uncurated.

The immunoSEQ Assay, a bias-controlled multiplex PCR, was used to amplify TCRbeta CDR3 regions from genomic DNA. In the source study's methods: Nucleated cell counts per sample were estimated from amplification of reference gene primers within the assay. To quantify the absolute abundance of each unique TCRbeta CDR3 rearrangement, sequence reads were collapsed and filtered. For each sample, productive Simpson clonality was calculated by taking the square root of Simpson's diversity index across productive rearrangements. In its TCRdb copy, this immuneACCESS table keeps in-frame sequences only and misses some clones. Where compared with another copy, unresolved V genes explain less than half of these, and the others have no known cause. V and J calls and clone size are as listed in that table; D and trimming were resolved from the DNA. This sample comprises thousands of clones, roughly 84% of them detected only once. Around 20% of the sample is held by the ten biggest clonotypes.

Looking up the germline V gene yields CDR1 SGHRS and CDR2 YFSETQ. After removal of 4 bases from V and 6 bases from J, the junction retains 4 bases not matched to a gene. Including cysteine and phenylalanine, the CDR3 has 13 amino acids. The CDR3 DNA has 39 bases and is translated from base 1. Collaborating institutions collected whole blood in K2EDTA tubes following their own protocols. Collaborator samples were shipped for TCRbeta analysis as frozen whole blood, isolated PBMCs, or DNA extracted from either sample type. Concerning this clone: It lacks a known antigen. No per-base quality is available; no much larger clone lies one base away.

The rearrangement combines TRBV5-1 with TRBJ1-3, and 7 junction bases match TRBD1. The source of this sequence is a human donor with active COVID-19. The donor label of this sample is uncertain. Sequenced sample: peripheral blood. In nucleotide form, the sequence is TGCGCCAGCAGCACGGGGACAGCAAACACCATATATTTT. Its translation reads: CASSTGTANTIYF.